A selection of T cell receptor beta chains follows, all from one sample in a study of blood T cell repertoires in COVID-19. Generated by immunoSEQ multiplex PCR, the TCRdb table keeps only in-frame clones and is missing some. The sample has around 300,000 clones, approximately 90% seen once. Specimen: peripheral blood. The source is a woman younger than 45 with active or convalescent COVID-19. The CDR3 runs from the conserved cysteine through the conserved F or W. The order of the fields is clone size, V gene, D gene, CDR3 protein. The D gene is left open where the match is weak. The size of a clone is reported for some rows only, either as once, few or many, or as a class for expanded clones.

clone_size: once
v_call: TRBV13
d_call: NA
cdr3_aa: CASSLAGKVDYGYTF

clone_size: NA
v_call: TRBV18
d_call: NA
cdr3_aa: CASSPPVDGNYGYTF

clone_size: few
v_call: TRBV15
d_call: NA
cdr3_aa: CATSRVTGGTEAFF

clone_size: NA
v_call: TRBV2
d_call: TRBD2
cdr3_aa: CARAGGLDEQFF

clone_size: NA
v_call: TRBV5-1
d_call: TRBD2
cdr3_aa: CASSLSGGAPSPTDTQYF

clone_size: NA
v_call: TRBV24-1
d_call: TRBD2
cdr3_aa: CATSDTTSATQYF

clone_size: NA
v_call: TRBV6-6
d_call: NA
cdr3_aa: CASSSPGGNTEAFF

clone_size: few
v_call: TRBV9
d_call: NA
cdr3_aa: CASSQGVSTEAFF

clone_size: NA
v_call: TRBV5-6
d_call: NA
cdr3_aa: CASSLVGSAGEKLFF

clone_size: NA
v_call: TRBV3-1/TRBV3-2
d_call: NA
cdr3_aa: CASSPLGVDSPLHF

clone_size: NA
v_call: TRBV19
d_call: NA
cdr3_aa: CASSISGDTQYF

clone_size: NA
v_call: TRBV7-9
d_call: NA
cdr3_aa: CASSFPQGRPGETQYF

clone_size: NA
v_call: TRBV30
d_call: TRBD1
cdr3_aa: CAWRSGGTNEQYF

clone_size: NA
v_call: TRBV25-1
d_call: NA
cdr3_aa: CASSDLRDQETQYF

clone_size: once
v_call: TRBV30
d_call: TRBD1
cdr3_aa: CAWSVETGGVHGYTF

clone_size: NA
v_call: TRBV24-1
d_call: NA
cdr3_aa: CATSGALKADTQYF

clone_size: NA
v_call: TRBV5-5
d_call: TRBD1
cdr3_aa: CASSLDRGVASDGYTF

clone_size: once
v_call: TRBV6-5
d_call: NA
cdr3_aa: CASSKGGDTEAFF

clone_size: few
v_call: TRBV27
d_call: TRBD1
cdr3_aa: CASRRQGAIQETQYF

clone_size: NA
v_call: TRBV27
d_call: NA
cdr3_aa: CASSYRQGYGYTF

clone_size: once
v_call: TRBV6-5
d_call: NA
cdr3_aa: CASGRGGNTIYF

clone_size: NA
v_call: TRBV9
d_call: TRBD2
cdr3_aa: CASSPLAGANTGELFF

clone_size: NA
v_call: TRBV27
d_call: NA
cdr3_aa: CASSTGPRGYTF

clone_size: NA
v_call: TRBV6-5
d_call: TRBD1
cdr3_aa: CASSTGQGVYEQYF

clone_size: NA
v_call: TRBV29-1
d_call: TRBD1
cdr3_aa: CSVDVGQSNYGYTF

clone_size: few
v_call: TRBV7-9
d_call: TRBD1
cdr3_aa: CASSTTGGNQPQHF

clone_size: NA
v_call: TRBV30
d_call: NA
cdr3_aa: CAWRREKNTEAFF

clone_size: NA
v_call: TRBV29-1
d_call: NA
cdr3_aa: CSVDRGPNYGYTF

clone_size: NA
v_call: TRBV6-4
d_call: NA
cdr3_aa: CASSLDRNTEAFF

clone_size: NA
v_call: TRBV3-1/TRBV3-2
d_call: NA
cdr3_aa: CASGGTPRQPQHF

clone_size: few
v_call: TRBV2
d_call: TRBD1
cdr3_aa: CASSARDRGTSPLHF

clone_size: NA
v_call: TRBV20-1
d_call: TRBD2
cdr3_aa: CSASGLAGGPRNEQFF

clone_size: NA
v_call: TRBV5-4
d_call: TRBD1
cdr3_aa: CASSAGGGNTEAFF

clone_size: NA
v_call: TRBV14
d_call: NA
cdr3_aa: CASSQERVKTATNEKLFF

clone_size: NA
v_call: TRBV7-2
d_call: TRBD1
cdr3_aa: CASSSLDRYIEETQYF

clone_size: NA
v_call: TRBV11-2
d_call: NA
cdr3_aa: CASSSTDRDNEKLFF

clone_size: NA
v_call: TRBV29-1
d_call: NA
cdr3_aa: CSVGQNQPGQIIYTF

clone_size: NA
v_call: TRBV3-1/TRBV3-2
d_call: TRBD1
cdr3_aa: CASSQETTGCNYEQYF

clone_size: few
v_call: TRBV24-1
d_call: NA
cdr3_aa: CATSDGTRLNEKLFF

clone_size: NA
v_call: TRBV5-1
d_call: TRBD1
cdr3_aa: CASSSTGVMNTEAFF

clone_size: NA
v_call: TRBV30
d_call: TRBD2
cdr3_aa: CAWSVSRTSGGAQETQYF

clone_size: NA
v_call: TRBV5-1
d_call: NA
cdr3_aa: CASSSRLADTQYF

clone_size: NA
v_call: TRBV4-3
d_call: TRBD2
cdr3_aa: CASSQDASGGLRETQYF

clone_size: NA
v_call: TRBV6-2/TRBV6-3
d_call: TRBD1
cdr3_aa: CASSYRQGASNQPQHF

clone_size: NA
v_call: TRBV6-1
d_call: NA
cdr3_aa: CASSETLGGQPQHF

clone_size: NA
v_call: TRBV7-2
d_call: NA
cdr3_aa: CASSLRRGGELFF

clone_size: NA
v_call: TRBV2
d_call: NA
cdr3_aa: CASSVGGTDTEAFF

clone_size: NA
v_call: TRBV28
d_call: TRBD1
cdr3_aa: CASSPDRANTGELFF

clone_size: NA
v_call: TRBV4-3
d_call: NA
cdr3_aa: CASSQGRGYNSPLHF

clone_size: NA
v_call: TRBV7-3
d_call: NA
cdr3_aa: CASSLTDSTGELFF